The 7 T cell receptor beta chains given below trace back to one sample, sequenced in a study of shared clonotypes between healthy human individuals. Clones were sequenced by immunoSEQ multiplex PCR, and TCRdb holds only the in-frame ones, with some missing. The repertoire holds fewer than 2.5 million clones, with approximately 94% as singletons. Sequenced sample: naive CD4+ T cells from PBMCs. Subset reported: CD45RA+ positively selected. The receptors derive from a man between 18 and 29 years old in good health. Some clones in this sample may be carry-over from other donors' samples.

About this clone itself: An end of the junction does not agree with germline; a read error may underlie this. DNA for the CDR3: TGTGCCAGCAGCCCCCAGACTCGTCCTGTATTC. This translates into CASSPQTRPVF. The chain joins TRBV28 to TRBJ2-7, with no clear D. Germline assignment: CDR1 MDHEN and CDR2 SYDVKM. The CDR3 loop spans 11 amino acids.

V is TRBV29-1 and J is TRBJ1-1; D may be TRBD1 (5 bases). Deletions cut 4 bases from V and 6 bases from J, with 12 bases between. Germline V gives CDR1 SQVTM, CDR2 ANQGSEA. This CDR3 contains 12 residues. The chain's CDR3 is CSVGGVGAEAFF. Written as DNA, the CDR3 is TGCAGCGTTGGGGGGGTTGGCGCTGAAGCTTTCTTT.

This chain uses TRBV5-1 with TRBJ2-7; 7 bases match TRBD2. The CDR3 totals 15 residues. CDR1 is SGHRS, CDR2 YFSETQ, per germline. V dropped 0 bases and J dropped 5; count of bases not matched to a gene: 8. The CDR3 here is CASSLGTSAVDEQYF. The DNA of the CDR3 is TGCGCCAGCAGCTTGGGCACTAGCGCCGTCGACGAGCAGTACTTC.

This clone has a single count. This chain connects TRBV5-1 to TRBJ1-1; no clear D. There are 15 residues in the CDR3. The V end was cut by 3 bases, the J end by 0 bases, with 12 bases between. Germline assignment: CDR1 SGHRS and CDR2 YFSETQ. In nucleotides, the CDR3 is TGCGCCAGCAGCTACACAGCGGGAATGAACACTGAAGCTTTCTTT. This encodes CASSYTAGMNTEAFF. The variable domain in full, completed from reference TRBV5-1 and TRBJ1-1, reads KAGVTQTPRYLIKTRGQQVTLSCSPISGHRSVSWYQQTPGQGLQFLFEYFSETQRNKGNFPGRFSGRQFSNSRSEMNVSTLELGDSALYLCASSYTAGMNTEAFFGQGTRLTVV.

The CDR3, as DNA: TGTGCCAGCAGTGAAGCGCTTCTGGCTGGCTACACCTTC. Translated: CASSEALLAGYTF. The chain couples TRBV2 to TRBJ1-2, with D unclear. Trimming took off 0 bases at V and 7 bases at J, with 9 bases between the two ends. CDR1 is SNHLY and CDR2 is FYNNEI in the germline V gene. This CDR3 contains 13 residues.

The chain employs TRBV18 and TRBJ2-4; D perhaps matches TRBD1 (5 bases). V lost 6 bases and J 6 bases, leaving 18 bases between the germline ends. The CDR3 has 15 amino acids. Germline-derived CDR1 and CDR2 are KGHSH and LQKENI. The CDR3 nucleotides read TGTGCCAGCTCCCCTTCGTTTGGACAAAGAAACATTCAGTACTTC. Its translation is CASSPSFGQRNIQYF.

The rearrangement links TRBV7-2 to TRBJ2-1, with 14 bases lining up with TRBD2. The V gene end was trimmed by 0 bases and the J gene end by 3 bases; junction bases not matched to a gene: 10. CDR3 length: 20 amino acids. Looked up from germline, CDR1 is SGHTA and CDR2 is FQGNSA. The CDR3 DNA reads as TGTGCCAGCAGCTTAGCTTTCGGGACTAGCGGGAGTTCCAACTACAATGAGCAGTTCTTC. This codes for CASSLAFGTSGSSNYNEQFF.